This T cell receptor (beta chain) was identified in a study of immune characterization of retroperitoneal liposarcoma. The germline V and J ends were trimmed by 5 bases and 7 bases, with 15 bases remaining between them. Per germline, CDR1 SGHNT and CDR2 YENEEA. This CDR3 is 14 amino acids long. TCRdb fed the PCR reads into MiXCR, producing one record per CDR3 protein. The data contain around 19,000 distinct CDR3 sequences, around 40% of them seen just once; the ten biggest clones take up roughly 7.3%. The clonotype was recovered from a male donor with retroperitoneal liposarcoma. Material: blood. The chain carries TRBV11-3 and TRBJ2-1; D ambiguous. In DNA form, the CDR3 reads TGTGCCAGCAGCCCGAATGGCCCCGGGAATGAGCAGTTCTTC. Its protein product is CASSPNGPGNEQFF.